These T cell receptor beta chains were read from a single sample in a study of identical twins. TCRdb called the 5' RACE reads again in MiXCR, with one record for every CDR3 protein. The top ten hold 1.6% of the sample, which has approximately 630,000 distinct CDR3 sequences, just over 7% seen once. This same sample was also part of a study on yellow fever vaccine responses in identical twins.

Material for sequencing was PBMCs. Receptors originate from a woman in her late teens or twenties in good health. Each CDR3 is given with its conserved first and last residue. D genes are given only for firm matches. A clone size is listed for some rows: how often the clone was seen (once, few, many), or a class if it is expanded.

D | size | J | V | DNA | CDR3
. | . | TRBJ2-5 | TRBV18 | TGTGCCAGCTCATCAAAGCCAAATGCTCAGGAGACCCAGTACTTC | CASSSKPNAQETQYF
TRBD2 | . | TRBJ2-3 | TRBV7-6 | TGTGCCAGCAGCTCCGAACTAGCGGGAGGCACAGATACGCAGTATTTT | CASSSELAGGTDTQYF
. | . | TRBJ2-1 | TRBV11-1 | TGTGCCAGCAGCATCCCCCGACGGCACCAATCCTCCTACAATGAGCAGTTCTTC | CASSIPRRHQSSYNEQFF
. | few | TRBJ2-7 | TRBV9 | TGTGCCAGCAGCTCCCGGCCGGGGGACCCTTACGAGCAGTACTTC | CASSSRPGDPYEQYF
TRBD1 | many | TRBJ2-3 | TRBV10-3 | TGTGCCACTACAGACAGGGAGCTCACAGATACGCAGTATTTT | CATTDRELTDTQYF
. | few | TRBJ1-5 | TRBV19 | TGTGCCAGTAGTACACTCAGGGATCAGCCCCAGCATTTT | CASSTLRDQPQHF
TRBD1 | many | TRBJ1-2 | TRBV2 | TGTGCCAGCAGTGATCGCGACAGGGGTCTTGGCTACACCTTC | CASSDRDRGLGYTF
. | . | TRBJ1-6 | TRBV7-9 | TGTGCCAGCAGCCGTCGGCCCGGGTCTAATTCACCCCTCCACTTT | CASSRRPGSNSPLHF
TRBD1 | few | TRBJ1-1 | TRBV20-1 | TGCAGTGCTAGGGATGACGCCGGGACAGGGGGCGAGAGCACTGAAGCTTTCTTT | CSARDDAGTGGESTEAFF
TRBD2 | . | TRBJ2-3 | TRBV28 | TGTGCCAGCAGTCAAGGGACTAGCGGGACTAGCACAGATACGCAGTATTTT | CASSQGTSGTSTDTQYF
. | many | TRBJ1-6 | TRBV20-1 | TGCAGTGCGGAGGGTACCCTCCATAATTCACCCCTCCACTTT | CSAEGTLHNSPLHF
TRBD1 | few | TRBJ1-5 | TRBV2 | TGTGCCAGCAGCGGGACAGTGAATCAGCCCCAGCATTTT | CASSGTVNQPQHF
. | few | TRBJ2-5 | TRBV29-1 | TGCAGCGTTGTTGGCTTCACAGAGACCCAGTACTTC | CSVVGFTETQYF
. | . | TRBJ2-7 | TRBV28 | TGTGCCAGCAGTTTAGCCCAGTACGAGCAGTACTTC | CASSLAQYEQYF
TRBD2 | . | TRBJ2-3 | TRBV7-2 | TGTGCCATCCAACACTCCGGGACTAGAAATAGCACAGATACGCAGTATTTT | CAIQHSGTRNSTDTQYF
. | . | TRBJ2-7 | TRBV7-3 | TGTGCCAGGGGACTCCACGCCTACGAGCAGTACTTC | CARGLHAYEQYF
. | many | TRBJ2-2 | TRBV2 | TGTGCCAGCAATGCCGCCACCGGCGGGGAGCTGTTTTTT | CASNAATGGELFF
. | . | TRBJ2-7 | TRBV7-9 | TGTGCCAGCAGGGGACACGAGGAGGCTCCCTACGAGCAGTACTTC | CASRGHEEAPYEQYF
TRBD2 | . | TRBJ2-7 | TRBV9 | TGTGCCAGCAGCGTAGGAGCGGGAGCTTCATACGAGCAGTACTTC | CASSVGAGASYEQYF
. | few | TRBJ1-1 | TRBV28 | TGTGCCAGCAGCCTCAGGCCGGGGTTGGACACTGAAGCTTTCTTT | CASSLRPGLDTEAFF
TRBD1 | few | TRBJ2-7 | TRBV28 | TGTGCCAGCAGTTTCAGGGGGCGAAACGAGCAGTACTTC | CASSFRGRNEQYF
. | few | TRBJ1-5 | TRBV6-1 | TGTGCCAGCAGTGAAGGTTTTCAGCTTAATCAGCCCCAGCATTTT | CASSEGFQLNQPQHF
TRBD2 | . | TRBJ2-5 | TRBV29-1 | TGCAGCGTTGATCTAGCGGGGGGGCCCATTTTGGGGACCCAGTACTTC | CSVDLAGGPILGTQYF
TRBD2 | . | TRBJ2-1 | TRBV20-1 | TGCAGTGCTAGTAGGACTAGCCAAGGGAATGAGCAGTTCTTC | CSASRTSQGNEQFF
TRBD2 | few | TRBJ2-5 | TRBV3-1 | TGTGCCAGCAGCCAAGACTTTGCGACTAGCGGGGTCTTACAAGAGACCCAGTACTTC | CASSQDFATSGVLQETQYF
. | many | TRBJ2-7 | TRBV4-1 | TGCGCCAGCAGGGAAGAGTTTCAGGAAGCCTACGAGCAGTACTTC | CASREEFQEAYEQYF